The rows below give T cell receptor beta chains drawn from one sample of a study of shared clonotypes between healthy human individuals. TCRdb's table, derived via immunoSEQ multiplex PCR, lists solely in-frame clones and lacks some. The table lists more than 1.2 million clones, just under 99% of them singletons. Source material: naive CD4+ T cells sorted from blood. The source is a man aged 25 to 45 in good health. CDR3s include the opening cysteine and the closing phenylalanine or tryptophan. Each record gives: clone size, V gene, J gene, D gene, CDR3 DNA, CDR3 protein. D genes are given only for firm matches. Clone size is given for some rows only: seen once, a few or many times, or a class if the clone is expanded.

clone_size: -; v_call: TRBV7-2; j_call: TRBJ2-7; d_call: TRBD2; cdr3_nt: TGTGCCAGCAGCCCGAGACTAGCGGGGGGCTACGAGCAGTACTTC; cdr3_aa: CASSPRLAGGYEQYF
clone_size: -; v_call: TRBV7-8; j_call: TRBJ1-3; d_call: -; cdr3_nt: TGTGCCAGCAGCGTCGACAGGTCCCTCTCTGGAAACACCATATATTTT; cdr3_aa: CASSVDRSLSGNTIYF
clone_size: -; v_call: TRBV5-1; j_call: TRBJ1-5; d_call: TRBD1; cdr3_nt: TGCGCCAGCAGCTTGGGGACAGGGTCTCAGCCCCAGCATTTT; cdr3_aa: CASSLGTGSQPQHF
clone_size: once; v_call: TRBV27; j_call: TRBJ2-2; d_call: TRBD2; cdr3_nt: TGTGCCAGCAGACGACTAGCGGGAGGGCCGAACACCGGGGAGCTGTTTTTT; cdr3_aa: CASRRLAGGPNTGELFF
clone_size: -; v_call: TRBV19; j_call: TRBJ2-7; d_call: -; cdr3_nt: TGTGCCAGTAGTACCCTGGACGGGAACTACGAGCAGTACTTC; cdr3_aa: CASSTLDGNYEQYF
clone_size: once; v_call: TRBV18; j_call: TRBJ2-6; d_call: -; cdr3_nt: TGTGCCAGCTCACCACGCTTCTCCGGGATAACTGGGGCCAACGTCCTGACTTTC; cdr3_aa: CASSPRFSGITGANVLTF
clone_size: -; v_call: TRBV4-1; j_call: TRBJ1-3; d_call: -; cdr3_nt: TGCGCCAGCAGCCAAGGAATGGCCTCTGGAAACACCATATATTTT; cdr3_aa: CASSQGMASGNTIYF
clone_size: -; v_call: TRBV7-2; j_call: TRBJ1-1; d_call: -; cdr3_nt: TGTGCCAGCAGCTCCCTCTCATCCAGATCTGAAGCTTTCTTT; cdr3_aa: CASSSLSSRSEAFF
clone_size: -; v_call: TRBV4-1; j_call: TRBJ2-2; d_call: -; cdr3_nt: TGCGCCAGCAGCCAAGCCGGTACGACCCCCGGGGAGCTGTTTTTT; cdr3_aa: CASSQAGTTPGELFF
clone_size: -; v_call: TRBV29-1; j_call: TRBJ2-2; d_call: TRBD2; cdr3_nt: TGCAGCGTTCTAAGCGGGAGGGGAGCGAACACCGGGGAGCTGTTTTTT; cdr3_aa: CSVLSGRGANTGELFF
clone_size: -; v_call: TRBV29-1; j_call: TRBJ2-2; d_call: -; cdr3_nt: TGCAGCGCAAGATCCGGGACGAACACCGGGGAGCTGTTTTTT; cdr3_aa: CSARSGTNTGELFF
clone_size: -; v_call: TRBV5-1; j_call: TRBJ2-3; d_call: -; cdr3_nt: TGCGCCAGTCACCCCGGGACACCAAGCACAGATACGCAGTATTTT; cdr3_aa: CASHPGTPSTDTQYF
clone_size: -; v_call: TRBV18; j_call: TRBJ2-3; d_call: -; cdr3_nt: TGTGCCAGCTCCCCTTTTATGCGGGACGTAACTAGCACAGATACGCAGTATTTT; cdr3_aa: CASSPFMRDVTSTDTQYF
clone_size: -; v_call: TRBV29-1; j_call: TRBJ2-7; d_call: TRBD2; cdr3_nt: TGCAGCGTGGGAGCCTATGGGACTAGCGTCGAGCAGTACTTC; cdr3_aa: CSVGAYGTSVEQYF
clone_size: -; v_call: TRBV29-1; j_call: TRBJ2-5; d_call: -; cdr3_nt: TGCAGCGATGCCGTGGGACCGGGGGAGACCCAGTACTTC; cdr3_aa: CSDAVGPGETQYF
clone_size: -; v_call: TRBV27; j_call: TRBJ2-1; d_call: -; cdr3_nt: TGTGCCAGGCGACCCGGGAAGGGAATCTACAATGAGCAGTTCTTC; cdr3_aa: CARRPGKGIYNEQFF
clone_size: -; v_call: TRBV5-1; j_call: TRBJ2-3; d_call: TRBD2; cdr3_nt: TGCGCCAGCAGCTTGGGGGTAGCGGGAGTGGGAGATACGCAGTATTTT; cdr3_aa: CASSLGVAGVGDTQYF
clone_size: -; v_call: TRBV28; j_call: TRBJ2-7; d_call: -; cdr3_nt: TGTGCCAGCAGCCGGTCCCGGGCCTCCTACGAGCAGTACTTC; cdr3_aa: CASSRSRASYEQYF
clone_size: -; v_call: TRBV7-8; j_call: TRBJ2-7; d_call: -; cdr3_nt: TGTGCCAGCAGCTTGCGCGAGACTAGTTACGAGCAGTACTTC; cdr3_aa: CASSLRETSYEQYF
clone_size: -; v_call: TRBV5-1; j_call: TRBJ2-3; d_call: TRBD2; cdr3_nt: TGCGCCAGCAGCTTACGATTAGCGGGAGGAGACACAGATACGCAGTATTTT; cdr3_aa: CASSLRLAGGDTDTQYF
clone_size: once; v_call: TRBV7-8; j_call: TRBJ2-7; d_call: TRBD1; cdr3_nt: TGTGCCAGCAGCCCGGAATACCCACAGGGGTATAGTTCCTACGAGCAGTACTTC; cdr3_aa: CASSPEYPQGYSSYEQYF
clone_size: -; v_call: TRBV28; j_call: TRBJ2-3; d_call: -; cdr3_nt: TGTGCCAGCAGACCCAACACAGATACGCAGTATTTT; cdr3_aa: CASRPNTDTQYF
clone_size: -; v_call: TRBV5-1; j_call: TRBJ2-2; d_call: -; cdr3_nt: TGCGCCAGCAGCTTAACTAGGACGGGCGGGGAGCTGTTTTTT; cdr3_aa: CASSLTRTGGELFF
clone_size: once; v_call: TRBV5-4; j_call: TRBJ2-5; d_call: TRBD2; cdr3_nt: TGTGCCAGCAGCTTTCAGATAGCGGGGAGGTACCAAGAGACCCAGTACTTC; cdr3_aa: CASSFQIAGRYQETQYF
clone_size: -; v_call: TRBV11-2; j_call: TRBJ1-2; d_call: TRBD1; cdr3_nt: TGTGCCAGCAGCTTGGACAGGACCTCGGGCTACACCTTC; cdr3_aa: CASSLDRTSGYTF
clone_size: -; v_call: TRBV7-3; j_call: TRBJ1-3; d_call: -; cdr3_nt: TGTGCCAGCAGCTTAGTACACGGAAACACCATATATTTT; cdr3_aa: CASSLVHGNTIYF
clone_size: -; v_call: TRBV4-1; j_call: TRBJ2-1; d_call: -; cdr3_nt: TGCGCCAGCAGCCATCCTTCGTCAACCGCGGGACATATTCCCGATGAGCAGTTCTTC; cdr3_aa: CASSHPSSTAGHIPDEQFF
clone_size: -; v_call: TRBV5-6; j_call: TRBJ2-5; d_call: -; cdr3_nt: TGTGCCAGCAGCTATGTGGAGACCCAGTACTTC; cdr3_aa: CASSYVETQYF
clone_size: once; v_call: TRBV9; j_call: TRBJ1-1; d_call: -; cdr3_nt: TGTGCCAGCAGCGTAAACCCCCTAGGAGGGATGACGGTGAACACTGAAGCTTTCTTT; cdr3_aa: CASSVNPLGGMTVNTEAFF
clone_size: once; v_call: TRBV5-1; j_call: TRBJ2-1; d_call: -; cdr3_nt: TGCGCCAGCAGCTTGGGCTTAGCGGATTTCTCCTACAATGAGCAGTTCTTC; cdr3_aa: CASSLGLADFSYNEQFF
clone_size: -; v_call: TRBV6-5; j_call: TRBJ2-7; d_call: -; cdr3_nt: TGTGCCAGCCTCGGGACGGCAGATCACGAGCAGTACTTC; cdr3_aa: CASLGTADHEQYF
clone_size: -; v_call: TRBV28; j_call: TRBJ1-5; d_call: -; cdr3_nt: TGTGCCAGCAGTCTTCACGACAGAGACAATCAGCCCCAGCATTTT; cdr3_aa: CASSLHDRDNQPQHF
clone_size: -; v_call: TRBV7-9; j_call: TRBJ2-3; d_call: TRBD2; cdr3_nt: TGTGCCAGCAGCTTAGTAACTAGCGGAGCCACAGATACGCAGTATTTT; cdr3_aa: CASSLVTSGATDTQYF
clone_size: -; v_call: TRBV28; j_call: TRBJ1-2; d_call: -; cdr3_nt: TGTGCCAGCACCTCCGGTGGGGGCCTGCGCGGCTACACCTTC; cdr3_aa: CASTSGGGLRGYTF
clone_size: -; v_call: TRBV27; j_call: TRBJ2-7; d_call: -; cdr3_nt: TGTGCCAGCAGTCGATACCAGGGCTACGAGCAGTACTTC; cdr3_aa: CASSRYQGYEQYF
clone_size: -; v_call: TRBV18; j_call: TRBJ1-2; d_call: -; cdr3_nt: TGTGCCAGCTCACCAAAGGAGGCTTATGGCTACACCTTC; cdr3_aa: CASSPKEAYGYTF
clone_size: -; v_call: TRBV18; j_call: TRBJ2-6; d_call: -; cdr3_nt: TGTGCCAGCTCACCGGGCAGGTTGTCTGGGGCCAACGTCCTGACTTTC; cdr3_aa: CASSPGRLSGANVLTF
clone_size: once; v_call: TRBV28; j_call: TRBJ2-7; d_call: -; cdr3_nt: TGTGCCAGCAGTTCCCCCGGCAACTCCTACGAGCAGTACTTC; cdr3_aa: CASSSPGNSYEQYF
clone_size: -; v_call: TRBV2; j_call: TRBJ2-1; d_call: TRBD1; cdr3_nt: TGTGCCAGCAGTGGGACAGGGTATAACAATGAGCAGTTCTTC; cdr3_aa: CASSGTGYNNEQFF
clone_size: -; v_call: TRBV18; j_call: TRBJ2-1; d_call: TRBD2; cdr3_nt: TGTGCCAGCTCACCACCTTTATGGGCGGGAGCGGCCTACAATGAGCAGTTCTTC; cdr3_aa: CASSPPLWAGAAYNEQFF
clone_size: once; v_call: TRBV5-1; j_call: TRBJ1-5; d_call: TRBD1; cdr3_nt: TGCGCCAGCAGCGCGACAGGGGGTGGAAATCAGCCCCAGCATTTT; cdr3_aa: CASSATGGGNQPQHF
clone_size: -; v_call: TRBV5-1; j_call: TRBJ2-7; d_call: -; cdr3_nt: TGCGCCAGCAGCTTGGCCAGGCAGGGTGGGTTCGAGCAGTACTTC; cdr3_aa: CASSLARQGGFEQYF
clone_size: -; v_call: TRBV7-9; j_call: TRBJ2-7; d_call: -; cdr3_nt: TGTGCCAGCAGCTTAGCGGGCAACTCCTACGAGCAGTACTTC; cdr3_aa: CASSLAGNSYEQYF